The 11 T cell receptor beta chains given below trace back to one sample, sequenced in a study of cytomegalovirus exposure and HLA in healthy donors. TCRdb's copy holds only in-frame clones and misses some; the assay was immunoSEQ multiplex PCR. The sample has 250,000 to 350,000 clones; approximately 90% are singletons. What was sequenced was PBMCs. The origin of the receptors is a woman under 30 in good health and CMV-seronegative.

The chain carries TRBV4-2 and TRBJ2-5; no clear D. CDR3 size: 16 residues. CDR1 is LGHNA, CDR2 YNFKEQ, per germline. The germline V and J ends were trimmed by 1 base and 5 bases, with 17 bases remaining between them. CDR3 loop: CASSQGLGQTQETQYF. CDR3 coding DNA: TGTGCCAGCAGCCAAGGGCTTGGGCAGACGCAGGAGACCCAGTACTTC.

The chain couples TRBV27 to TRBJ1-5; 7 bases map to TRBD1. Looked up from germline, CDR1 is MNHEY and CDR2 is SMNVEV (reference sequence). V trimming: 8 bases; J trimming: 0 bases; junction bases outside the gene matches: 7. The CDR3 spans 15 residues. The CDR3 bases are TGTGCCAGCGGGGACAGACCCTATAGCAATCAGCCCCAGCATTTT. This encodes CASGDRPYSNQPQHF.

V gene TRBV27 combines with J gene TRBJ2-1, with 9 nucleotides matching TRBD2. CDR3 length: 16 residues. V trimming: 5 bases; J trimming: 6 bases; junction bases outside the gene matches: 11. Germline CDR1 MNHEY, CDR2 SMNVEV (reference sequence). CDR3 region: CASSPLGAGGINEQFF. The CDR3 DNA sequence: TGTGCCAGCAGTCCCCTGGGAGCGGGAGGCATCAATGAGCAGTTCTTC.

The chain is built from TRBV14 and TRBJ1-2, with 10 bases identical to TRBD1. Germline trimming cut 0 bases from V and 7 bases from J; bases unmatched to any gene: 11. CDR1 and CDR2 (germline): SGHDN, FVKESK. There are 17 residues in the CDR3. CDR3 nucleotides: TGTGCCAGCAGCCAAGATCTCGGGACAGGGGTTCGACGTGGCTACACCTTC. It codes for CASSQDLGTGVRRGYTF. Supplemented by reference TRBV14 and TRBJ1-2, the full variable domain reads EAGVTQFPSHSVIEKGQTVTLRCDPISGHDNLYWYRRVMGKEIKFLLHFVKESKQDESGMPNNRFLAERTGGTYSTLKVQPAELEDSGVYFCASSQDLGTGVRRGYTFGSGTRLTVV.

This clone was detected only a few times. The V call is TRBV2, the J call TRBJ1-4; D uncertain. V was cut by 1 base and J by 13 bases, with 4 bases left in between. The V gene's germline CDR1 is SNHLY and CDR2 FYNNEI. CDR3 length: 10 residues. CDR3 residues: CASSEGRLFF. For the CDR3, the DNA is TGTGCCAGCAGTGAAGGGAGACTGTTTTTT.

The genes are TRBV5-6 and TRBJ2-3; D gene unclear. Germline values: CDR1 SGHDT, CDR2 YYEEEE. The CDR3 length is 14 residues. The V end lost 1 base, the J end lost 1 base, and 7 bases lay between the germline ends. The CDR3 is CASSLTSGTDTQYF. The CDR3 DNA is TGTGCCAGCAGCTTGACCAGCGGCACAGATACGCAGTATTTT.

This sequence joins TRBV12-2 and TRBJ2-3; the D call TRBD1 from the table was never checked on the DNA. TRBV12-2 is recorded as a pseudogene. CDR3 length: 16 residues. The DNA of the CDR3 is TGTGCAAGTCGCTTTCTATTTAGGGGTCTCACAGATACGCAGTATTTT. This codes for CASRFLFRGLTDTQYF.

The genes are TRBV28 and TRBJ1-1, with 8 bases lining up with TRBD1. Losses at the gene ends were 5 bases for V and 4 bases for J; bases not matched to a gene: 6. Germline values: CDR1 MDHEN, CDR2 SYDVKM. The CDR3 runs 14 residues. The CDR3 nucleotides read TGTGCCAGCAGTCCGACAGGGGCTTTCACTGAAGCTTTCTTT. Its translation is CASSPTGAFTEAFF.

V and J are TRBV9 and TRBJ1-3; tentative D call: TRBD1 (5 bases). This CDR3 is 15 amino acids long. The ends were cut back, 3 bases at V and 6 bases at J, with 16 bases in the middle. Per the germline V gene, CDR1 is SGDLS and CDR2 is YYNGEE. CDR3 coding DNA: TGTGCCAGCAGCGCCGGGGAGGGACTCGAAAACACCATATATTTT. It translates to CASSAGEGLENTIYF.

The chain combines TRBV6-1 with TRBJ2-7, with no clear D. Deletions cut 8 bases from V and 2 bases from J, with 13 bases between. The germline V gene encodes CDR1 MNHNS and CDR2 SASEGT. This CDR3 contains 13 residues. The CDR3: CASCRSPAYEQYF. The CDR3 DNA is TGTGCCAGCTGCCGGAGCCCAGCCTACGAGCAGTACTTC.

The gene calls are TRBV27 and TRBJ2-1; TRBD2 matches at 9 bases. Trimming removed 4 bases from V and 5 bases from J; junction bases left unmatched: 6. The CDR3 contains 15 residues. Germline lookup yields CDR1 MNHEY and CDR2 SMNVEV (reference sequence). In DNA form, the CDR3 reads TGTGCCAGCAGTTCTGGGGCTAGCGGGAACAATGAGCAGTTCTTC. Translating gives CASSSGASGNNEQFF.